The 9 T cell receptor beta chains below all came from one sample that was sequenced in a study of cytomegalovirus exposure and HLA in healthy donors. Profiled with immunoSEQ multiplex PCR; TCRdb holds only in-frame clones, not every one. The sample has 250,000 to 350,000 clones; around 89% are singletons. The sequencing input was PBMCs. Receptors were obtained from a woman between 18 and 30 years old in good health and CMV-seronegative.

The genes are TRBV7-2 and TRBJ2-5; D perhaps matches TRBD1 (6 bases). Looked up from germline, CDR1 is SGHTA and CDR2 is FQGNSA. This CDR3 comprises 13 residues. V lost 4 bases and J 6 bases, leaving 12 bases between the germline ends. CDR3: CASSSRGQQTQYF. The CDR3 DNA sequence: TGTGCCAGCAGCTCCAGGGGTCAGCAGACCCAGTACTTC.

The gene calls are TRBV10-3 and TRBJ1-5; a possible D gene is TRBD1 (6 bases). Trimming cost V 6 bases and J 2 bases, with 17 bases left between them. The length of the CDR3 is 16 residues. Germline loops: CDR1 ENHRY, CDR2 SYGVKD. Here the CDR3 reads CAISAGAHLGNQPQHF. Here the CDR3 DNA reads TGTGCCATCAGCGCAGGGGCGCATTTAGGCAATCAGCCCCAGCATTTT.

The V gene is TRBV19, the J gene TRBJ2-1; TRBD2 might be the D (6 bases). Germline-derived CDR1 and CDR2 are LNHDA and SQIVND (reference sequence). The V and J ends lost 6 bases and 5 bases respectively, with 17 bases between them. The CDR3 is 15 residues long. The chain's CDR3 is CASRDPGLRDNEQFF. The CDR3 nucleotides read TGTGCCAGTAGGGATCCGGGACTCCGAGACAATGAGCAGTTCTTC.

The chain links TRBV18 to TRBJ1-1; no reliable D call. With 9 bases removed from V and 1 base from J, the gap between germline ends came to 15 bases. The CDR3 runs to 14 residues. Germline V gives CDR1 KGHSH, CDR2 LQKENI. The DNA of the CDR3 is TGTGCCAGTTATATGGCAGACACGAACACTGAAGCTTTCTTT. Protein sequence: CASYMADTNTEAFF.

This clone occurred once. The chain is built from TRBV4-1 and TRBJ2-1, with TRBD2 as a possible D gene (5 bases). Per germline, CDR1 MGHRA and CDR2 YSYEKL. CDR3 length: 14 residues. Trimming took 1 base from V and 8 from J, leaving 12 bases between them. For the CDR3, the DNA is TGCGCCAGCAGCCAAGGACACGCCGGGGATGAGCAGTTCTTC. Protein sequence: CASSQGHAGDEQFF.

This chain connects TRBV28 to TRBJ2-1, with 10 bases aligning to TRBD2. Germline V gene data show CDR1 as MDHEN and CDR2 as SYDVKM. With V trimmed by 4 bases and J by 5 bases, 2 bases remained unmatched. CDR3 length: 14 residues. The CDR3 bases are TGTGCCAGCAGTTGGGGACTAGCGAACAATGAGCAGTTCTTC. Residues: CASSWGLANNEQFF.

The rearrangement uses TRBV4-1 and TRBJ2-1, with 8 positions matching TRBD2. The junction had 9 bases not matched to a gene; V was cut back by 6 bases and J by 8 bases. CDR1 MGHRA and CDR2 YSYEKL come from the germline V gene. The CDR3 covers 14 residues. The CDR3 loop reads CASSQRESRDEQFF. CDR3 bases: TGCGCCAGCAGTCAGCGGGAGAGTCGGGATGAGCAGTTCTTC.

V and J are TRBV30 and TRBJ2-4; maybe TRBD2 (6 bases). V was cut by 2 bases and J by 12 bases, with 20 bases left in between. Germline V CDR1 and CDR2: GTSNPN, SVGIG (reference sequence). CDR3 length: 14 residues. The DNA of the CDR3 is TGTGCCTGGAGTCCCGGGGACTCCCTCGTACCTCAGTACTTC. Translating it yields CAWSPGDSLVPQYF.

V and J are TRBV19 and TRBJ2-1; 7 bases are a match to TRBD1. This CDR3 is 12 amino acids long. With 4 bases clipped from V and 15 bases from J, the junction kept 9 bases outside the gene matches. CDR1 and CDR2 (germline): LNHDA, SQIVND (reference sequence). CDR3: CASSTLRGFRFF. The CDR3 DNA is TGTGCCAGTAGTACCCTCAGGGGGTTCCGGTTCTTC.